The 21 T cell receptor beta chains below all came from one sample that was sequenced in a study of T-cell reconstitution after alpha-beta-depleted transplantation in children. Library preparation (for TCRbeta) was performed with unique molecular identifiers. MiXCR, run by TCRdb on the PCR reads, gives a single entry per CDR3 protein. The sample includes hundreds of thousands of distinct CDR3 sequences, 18% seen only once; the top ten take 2.5% to 3.5%. Here the sequenced sample was PBMCs from the stem cell graft donor, taken from the stem cell graft. The receptor source for this set is a human donor who donated a stem cell graft to a child with acute lymphoblastic leukemia.

This chain joins TRBV27 and TRBJ2-3; 7 bases are shared with TRBD1. Trimming at V came to 6 bases and at J to 2 bases, leaving 11 bases not matched to a gene. The CDR3 sequence is 16 residues long. Germline V CDR1 and CDR2: MNHEY, SMNVEV (reference sequence). CDR3 nucleotide sequence: TGTGCCAGCAGCGGCCCCCCGGGACAGAACACAGATACGCAGTATTTT. Residues: CASSGPPGQNTDTQYF.

J is TRBJ2-7 and V is TRBV18; maybe TRBD1 (5 bases). This CDR3 is built from 13 residues. CDR1 and CDR2 (germline): KGHSH, LQKENI. Trimming removed 5 bases from V and 2 bases from J, with 10 bases in between. CDR3 DNA: TGTGCCAGCTCATGGGGCCCCGCCTACGAGCAGTACTTC. Its translation: CASSWGPAYEQYF.

The rearrangement joins TRBV30 to TRBJ2-7; no clear D. V was pared by 1 base and J by 2 bases, with 6 bases between. CDR1 and CDR2 from the germline V gene are GTSNPN and SVGIG (reference sequence). CDR3 length: 12 amino acids. In nucleotides, the CDR3 is TGTGCCTGGAGTGGTACCGCCTACGAGCAGTACTTC. Translation: CAWSGTAYEQYF.

The gene calls are TRBV4-1 and TRBJ2-7, with a tentative D call TRBD2 (5 bases). This CDR3 spans 14 amino acids. V gave up 0 bases and J gave up 3 bases, with 9 bases separating them. Germline V gives CDR1 MGHRA, CDR2 YSYEKL. CDR3 nucleotides: TGCGCCAGCAGCCAAGAGGGAGATTACTACGAGCAGTACTTC. Protein: CASSQEGDYYEQYF.

This clonotype was recorded at least ten times. The chain couples TRBV12-3 or TRBV12-4 to TRBJ1-1; D remains unclear. CDR3 length: 11 amino acids. The V and J ends lost 3 bases and 4 bases respectively, with 3 bases between them. The CDR3 sequence is CASSFSTEAFF. In DNA, the CDR3 is TGTGCCAGCAGTTTTTCCACTGAAGCTTTCTTT.

V gene TRBV9 combines with J gene TRBJ2-1, with TRBD2 matching 9 bases. The CDR3 runs to 16 residues. J gave up 7 bases and V 4 bases, and 12 bases lay outside the gene matches. CDR1 and CDR2 (germline): SGDLS, YYNGEE. CDR3 sequence: CASSPPIALAGNEQFF. The CDR3 region has the DNA TGTGCCAGCAGCCCCCCCATCGCCCTAGCGGGAAATGAGCAGTTCTTC.

Notes on this clonotype: An end of the junction does not agree with germline; a read error may underlie this. The rearrangement uses TRBV5-5 and TRBJ2-6; no clear D. The length of the CDR3 is 15 residues. Germline assignment: CDR1 SGHKS and CDR2 YYEKEE (reference sequence). The CDR3 bases are TGTGCCAGCAGCACCCAGGTATCTGGAGCCAACGTCCTGACTTTC. It specifies CASSTQVSGANVLTF.

In regard to this clonotype: A much more abundant neighbour one base away suggests this may be a read error. The chain joins TRBV9 to TRBJ2-5, with TRBD1 as a possible D gene (5 bases). Looked up from germline, CDR1 is SGDLS and CDR2 is YYNGEE. The CDR3 runs to 15 residues. The CDR3 loop is CASSVFGAGQEIQYF. The CDR3 nucleotides read TGTGCCAGCAGCGTATTTGGGGCTGGTCAAGAGATCCAGTACTTC.

This clonotype has only a few counts. This chain uses TRBV6-2 or TRBV6-3 with TRBJ2-7; D unclear. V gave up 2 bases and J gave up 3 bases, with 14 bases separating them. CDR1 and CDR2 from the germline V gene are MNHEY and SVGEGT. The CDR3 sequence is 15 residues long. CDR3 sequence: CASSYPLSFGYEQYF. The CDR3 DNA reads TGTGCCAGCAGTTACCCCCTATCATTTGGCTACGAGCAGTACTTC.

The CDR3 bases are TGTGCCAGCAGTGAATTGGGGTTCCAGGAGACCCAGTACTTC. Translated: CASSELGFQETQYF. The rearrangement uses TRBV6-1 and TRBJ2-5; D remains unclear. Germline V CDR1 and CDR2: MNHNS, SASEGT. V lost 2 bases and J 5 bases, leaving 12 bases between the germline ends. This CDR3 contains 14 residues.

CDR3 coding DNA: TGTGCCAGCAGTCACCTATCTGGGGCCAACGTCCTGACTTTC. It yields the protein CASSHLSGANVLTF. The rearrangement uses TRBV27 and TRBJ2-6; D is ambiguous. Germline CDR1 is MNHEY and CDR2 is SMNVEV (reference sequence). CDR3 length equals 14 residues. The V gene lost 5 bases and the J gene lost 1 base, with 6 bases spanning the gap.

CDR3 nucleotide sequence: TGTGCCAGTAGCATAAAGCGAGCGGGAGGCCTTTTTACCGGGGAGCTGTTTTTT. It translates to CASSIKRAGGLFTGELFF. This chain joins TRBV19 and TRBJ2-2; TRBD2 aligns across 9 bases. Per the germline V gene, CDR1 is LNHDA and CDR2 is SQIVND (reference sequence). This CDR3 is 18 amino acids long. With 6 bases clipped from V and 5 bases from J, the junction kept 16 bases outside the gene matches.

The chain combines TRBV6-5 with TRBJ2-1, with TRBD1 as a possible D gene (5 bases). This CDR3 has 15 residues. Trimming removed 0 bases at V and 7 bases at J, with 13 bases between. Germline lookup yields CDR1 MNHEY and CDR2 SVGAGI. This CDR3 is CASSYSGRVDNEQFF. The DNA for the CDR3 is TGTGCCAGCAGTTACTCCGGCAGGGTAGATAATGAGCAGTTCTTC.

The chain combines TRBV29-1 with TRBJ2-3, with D possibly matching TRBD2 (6 bases). V gave up 7 bases and J gave up 2 bases, with 22 bases separating them. Germline values: CDR1 SQVTM, CDR2 ANQGSEA. The CDR3 sequence is 16 residues long. The CDR3 is CSALLARATYTDTQYF. CDR3 coding DNA: TGCAGCGCCTTACTAGCCCGGGCGACCTACACAGATACGCAGTATTTT.

This clonotype was observed at least ten times. The chain uses TRBV7-9 and TRBJ2-1; D gene ambiguous. The CDR3 has 14 amino acids. The germline CDR1 and CDR2 sequences are SEHNR and FQNEAQ (reference sequence). V lost 3 bases, J lost 3 bases, and 9 bases lay in between. CDR3 coding DNA: TGTGCCAGCAGCTTGACATCACTCTACAATGAGCAGTTCTTC. It encodes CASSLTSLYNEQFF.

The gene calls are TRBV27 and TRBJ2-5; D gene unclear. Trimming stripped 6 bases from V and 5 bases from J, with 10 bases between. Per germline, CDR1 MNHEY and CDR2 SMNVEV (reference sequence). The CDR3 is 12 residues long. CDR3 in amino acids: CASSPNTETQYF. The DNA for the CDR3 is TGTGCCAGCAGCCCTAACACGGAGACCCAGTACTTC.

The V call is TRBV11-2, the J call TRBJ2-3; D is undetermined. The CDR3 spans 12 residues. The V and J ends lost 3 bases and 5 bases respectively, with 6 bases between them. Germline assignment: CDR1 SGHAT and CDR2 FQNNGV. Here the CDR3 DNA reads TGTGCCAGCAGCTTTGACCGAGATACGCAGTATTTT. It is translated as CASSFDRDTQYF.

The V gene is TRBV7-9, the J gene TRBJ1-2, with 9 bases matching TRBD1. The germline CDR1 and CDR2 sequences are SEHNR and FQNEAQ (reference sequence). J lost 4 bases, V lost 5 bases, and 14 bases had no gene match. This CDR3 comprises 17 residues. CDR3 nucleotide sequence: TGTGCCAGCAGCCCATTTACTTGGGACAGGGTTACCTATGGCTACACCTTC. It codes for CASSPFTWDRVTYGYTF.

The rearrangement joins TRBV4-1 to TRBJ2-2; D is uncertain. Germline-derived CDR1 and CDR2 are MGHRA and YSYEKL. The CDR3 extends over 16 amino acids. V dropped 2 bases and J dropped 6 bases, with 16 bases sitting between them. The CDR3 sequence: CASSQLSRMTAGELFF. CDR3 DNA sequence: TGCGCCAGCAGCCAACTAAGCAGGATGACCGCCGGGGAGCTGTTTTTT.

The chain joins TRBV12-3 or TRBV12-4 to TRBJ2-1; 10 nucleotides line up with TRBD1. The junction had 5 bases not matched to a gene; V was cut back by 5 bases and J by 7 bases. This CDR3 region has 14 residues. CDR3 residues: CASSPGTGANEQFF. Here the CDR3 DNA reads TGTGCCAGCAGTCCGGGGACAGGGGCTAATGAGCAGTTCTTC.

This clonotype was seen once. The chain combines TRBV15 with TRBJ2-1; 9 nucleotides align to TRBD2. Germline CDR1 and CDR2: LNHNV and YYDKDF (reference sequence). With V trimmed by 4 bases and J by 0 bases, 7 bases remained unmatched. The CDR3 is made up of 17 amino acids. In nucleotides, the CDR3 is TGTGCCACCAGCACCGGTTCTAGCGGGACCTCCTACAATGAGCAGTTCTTC. Translating gives CATSTGSSGTSYNEQFF.